This TCR beta chain was recovered during a study of blood T cells in healthy people across ages. Broader study findings: Per million T cells, the diversity of TCR beta decreased roughly linearly as age advanced. More naive CD4+ cells and higher diversity marked long-lived donors relative to aged donors.

The CDR3 has 14 amino acids. CDR1 is LGHDT and CDR2 is YNNKEL in the germline V gene (reference sequence). The ends were cut back, 3 bases at V and 0 bases at J, with 6 bases in the middle. With a J-beta primer mix and a sample-barcoded 5' primer, a second PCR ran about 7 to 12 cycles. TCRdb re-derived calls from the 5' RACE reads in MiXCR, one entry per CDR3 protein. The sample has over a million distinct CDR3 sequences, 45% seen once. In the case of this clonotype: No antigen is known for it.

The rearrangement links TRBV3-1 to TRBJ2-4; D is unresolved. Sequencing used blood. This TCR was sampled from a woman between 55 and 75 years old in good health. CDR3 nucleotide sequence: TGTGCCAGCAGCCAGGCCATAGCCAAAAACATTCAGTACTTC. Translation: CASSQAIAKNIQYF.